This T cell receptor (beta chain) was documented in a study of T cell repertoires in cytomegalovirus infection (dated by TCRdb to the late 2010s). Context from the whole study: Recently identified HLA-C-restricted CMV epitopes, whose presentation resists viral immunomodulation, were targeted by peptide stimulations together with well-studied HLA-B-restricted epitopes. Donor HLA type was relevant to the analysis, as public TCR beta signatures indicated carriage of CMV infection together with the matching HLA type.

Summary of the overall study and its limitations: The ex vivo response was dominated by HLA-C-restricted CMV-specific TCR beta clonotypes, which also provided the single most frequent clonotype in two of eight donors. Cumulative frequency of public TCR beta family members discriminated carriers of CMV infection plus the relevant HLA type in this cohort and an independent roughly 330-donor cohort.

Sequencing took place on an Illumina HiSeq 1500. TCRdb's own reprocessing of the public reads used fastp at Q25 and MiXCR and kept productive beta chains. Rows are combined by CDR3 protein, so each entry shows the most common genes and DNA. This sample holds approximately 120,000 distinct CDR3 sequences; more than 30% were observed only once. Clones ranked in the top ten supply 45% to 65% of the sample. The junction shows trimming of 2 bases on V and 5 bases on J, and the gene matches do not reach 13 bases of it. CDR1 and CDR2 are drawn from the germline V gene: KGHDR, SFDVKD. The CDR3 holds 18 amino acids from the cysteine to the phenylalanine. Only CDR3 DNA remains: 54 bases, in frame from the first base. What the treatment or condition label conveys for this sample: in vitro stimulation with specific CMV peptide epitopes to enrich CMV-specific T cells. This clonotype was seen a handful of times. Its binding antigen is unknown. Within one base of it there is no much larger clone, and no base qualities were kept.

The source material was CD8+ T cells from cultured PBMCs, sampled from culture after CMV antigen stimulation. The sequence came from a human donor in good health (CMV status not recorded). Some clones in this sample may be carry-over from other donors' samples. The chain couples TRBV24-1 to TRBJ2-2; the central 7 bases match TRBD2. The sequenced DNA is TGTGCCACCAGTGATTCGGGGGAGACTAGCATTGGTACCGGGGAGCTGTTTTTT. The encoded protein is CATSDSGETSIGTGELFF.